This T cell receptor beta chain originates from a study of blood T cell repertoires in COVID-19. About the research overall: Sites across the United States, Italy and Spain contributed samples from acute and convalescent COVID-19. T cells, B-cell-depleted T cells, or PBMCs provided the cDNA or gDNA that served as material.

V lost 1 base and J lost 0; bases outside the gene matches: 3. This CDR3 spans 18 amino acids. CDR1 MGHRA and CDR2 YSYEKL come from the germline V gene. Per the original data handling: Amplified reference gene primers provided the basis for estimating nucleated cell counts. Clones were sequenced by immunoSEQ multiplex PCR, and TCRdb holds only the in-frame ones, with some missing. V, J and clone size derive from that table, while D and trimming were established from the DNA sequence. The sample records 70,000 to 80,000 clones, under 95% being singletons. Sequencing was done on a sample of peripheral blood. The origin of this receptor is a woman aged 55-75 years with active COVID-19. The J gene is TRBJ2-6, the V gene TRBV4-1; TRBD1 matches 10 bases. CDR3 sequence: CASSQARDRGSGANVLTF. The DNA for the CDR3 is TGCGCCAGCAGCCAAGCCCGGGACAGGGGCTCTGGGGCCAACGTCCTGACTTTC.